Sequencing of this T cell receptor beta chain was carried out in a study of siplizumab effects on memory and regulatory T cells. Data came from immunoSEQ multiplex PCR; TCRdb stores just in-frame clones and leaves some out. The table has fewer than 100,000 clones, 85% to 95% seen once. The material sequenced was CD8+ T cells sorted from blood. This TCR derives from a human donor in good health.

As DNA, the CDR3 is TGCGCCAGCAGCCAAGTAGCGGAAGAGACCCAGTACTTC. Translated, it gives CASSQVAEETQYF. The rearrangement links TRBV4-1 to TRBJ2-5; a weak D match, TRBD2 (6 bases). Germline assignment: CDR1 MGHRA and CDR2 YSYEKL. CDR3 size: 13 residues. V shed 1 base and J shed 3 bases, with 6 bases lying between them.